The 22 T cell receptor beta chains presented below share a single source sample, sequenced in a study of beta chain features in type 1 diabetes. All of the isolated RNA was reverse transcribed, so expressed TCRB transcripts were sequenced. The repertoire was sequenced with immunoSEQ multiplex PCR; TCRdb's copy has only in-frame clones and lacks some. This sample yields roughly 240,000 clones, of which 14% are seen a single time; about 0.027% belongs to the top ten. The sequencing input was naive CD4+ T cells from blood. Receptor source: a woman aged 40 to 50 in good health.

The chain joins TRBV2 to TRBJ2-5; D might be TRBD2 (6 bases). The CDR3 length is 14 residues. Trimming took off 6 bases at V and 4 bases at J, with 15 bases between the two ends. Germline assignment: CDR1 SNHLY and CDR2 FYNNEI. The DNA of the CDR3 is TGTGCCAGCAGAGGGTGGGGGGATTTAGAGACCCAGTACTTC. Protein: CASRGWGDLETQYF.

In DNA, the CDR3 is TGTGCCAGCAGCAAAAACGGTAGAGCCCCGATTCACAATCAGCCCCAGCATTTT. This translates into CASSKNGRAPIHNQPQHF. The chain joins TRBV21-1 to TRBJ1-5. TRBV21-1 is given as a pseudogene. The CDR3 covers 18 residues.

This clone was seen a few times. V and J are TRBV7-9 and TRBJ2-1; no definite D call. CDR1 SEHNR and CDR2 FQNEAQ come from the germline V gene (reference sequence). Trimming took 1 base from V and 6 from J, leaving 16 bases between them. The CDR3 runs to 16 residues. The chain's CDR3 is CASSLVPARRGNEQFF. The CDR3 region has the DNA TGTGCCAGCAGCTTAGTCCCTGCCCGCCGAGGCAATGAGCAGTTCTTC.

This clone was found a few times. The gene calls are TRBV9 and TRBJ2-3, with 11 bases identical to TRBD2. J gave up 2 bases and V 4 bases, and 6 bases lay outside the gene matches. The length of the CDR3 is 16 residues. The germline V gene encodes CDR1 SGDLS and CDR2 YYNGEE. DNA of the CDR3: TGTGCCAGCAGCTTTGGGACTAGCGGCTCCACAGATACGCAGTATTTT. Translation gives CASSFGTSGSTDTQYF.

The J gene is TRBJ1-6, the V gene TRBV19; a weak D match, TRBD1 (6 bases). CDR3 size: 16 residues. Trimming removed 6 bases from V and 8 bases from J, with 20 bases in between. Looked up from germline, CDR1 is LNHDA and CDR2 is SQIVND (reference sequence). CDR3 bases: TGTGCCAGTAGCGTATGGGGGCCTAAGAGGGATTCACCCCTCCACTTT. It yields the protein CASSVWGPKRDSPLHF. Complete variable domain (other parts from reference TRBV19 and TRBJ1-6): DGGITQSPKYLFRKEGQNVTLSCEQNLNHDAMYWYRQDPGQGLRLIYYSQIVNDFQKGDIAEGYSVSREKKESFPLTVTSAQKNPTAFYLCASSVWGPKRDSPLHFGNGTRLTVT.

The table lists this clone with a few counts. The chain links TRBV7-2 to TRBJ1-5; D call uncertain. Germline V gene sequence: CDR1 SGHTA, CDR2 FQGNSA. The V end was cut by 5 bases, the J end by 7 bases, with 12 bases between. This CDR3 has 13 amino acids. The CDR3 protein is CASSPGETQPQHF. CDR3 DNA sequence: TGTGCCAGCAGCCCCGGGGAAACCCAGCCCCAGCATTTT.

About this clone itself: It is unclear where the CDR3 begins or ends on the DNA, so no DNA is shown, and the CDR3 is as TCRdb lists it. The chain uses TRBV9 and TRBJ1-2. Germline-derived CDR1 and CDR2 are SGDLS and YYNGEE. With termini counted, the CDR3 has 14 amino acids. The CDR3 spells CASSVAEGSPAGTF.

J is TRBJ1-1 and V is TRBV9; D possibly corresponds to TRBD1 (6 bases). The V and J ends lost 1 base and 0 bases respectively, with 10 bases between them. The CDR3 length is 15 residues. CDR1 SGDLS and CDR2 YYNGEE come from the germline V gene. CDR3 sequence (DNA): TGTGCCAGCAGCGTAATAGGACAGATGAACACTGAAGCTTTCTTT. It translates to CASSVIGQMNTEAFF.

CDR3 protein: CASSPNRDPYGYTF. CDR3 DNA: TGTGCCAGCTCACCCAACAGGGACCCATATGGCTACACCTTC. The chain couples TRBV18 to TRBJ1-2, with D perhaps TRBD1 (6 bases). The length of the CDR3 is 14 residues. Trimming took off 3 bases at V and 5 bases at J, with 13 bases between the two ends. Germline V gene lookup returns CDR1 KGHSH and CDR2 LQKENI.

The chain is built from TRBV5-1 and TRBJ2-2; D possibly corresponds to TRBD2 (5 bases). Deletions cut 4 bases from V and 1 base from J, with 14 bases between. Germline CDR1 reads SGHRS; CDR2 reads YFSETQ. CDR3 length: 16 residues. In nucleotides, the CDR3 is TGCGCCAGCAGCCCCCCCGAGGGCGGGAACACCGGGGAGCTGTTTTTT. It codes for CASSPPEGGNTGELFF.

The CDR3, as DNA: TGTGCCAGCAGGAGGGACAGGGGTTCCTACAATGAGCAGTTCTTC. It yields the protein CASRRDRGSYNEQFF. The rearrangement joins TRBV2 to TRBJ2-1; 10 bases match TRBD1. The CDR3 loop spans 15 amino acids. V shed 6 bases, J shed 1 base, and the junction held 3 bases outside the gene matches. Germline V gene lookup returns CDR1 SNHLY and CDR2 FYNNEI.

J is TRBJ2-7 and V is TRBV7-2; D may be TRBD2 (7 bases). V gave up 6 bases and J gave up 2 bases, with 11 bases separating them. This CDR3 is built from 13 residues. The germline V gene encodes CDR1 SGHTA and CDR2 FQGNSA. The CDR3 nucleotides read TGTGCCAGCAGTATGCGGGGGCCCTACGAGCAGTACTTC. It translates to CASSMRGPYEQYF. Variable domain in full (rest from reference TRBV7-2 and TRBJ2-7): GAGVSQSPSNKVTEKGKDVELRCDPISGHTALYWYRQSLGQGLEFLIYFQGNSAPDKSGLPSDRFSAERTGGSVSTLTIQRTQQEDSAVYLCASSMRGPYEQYFGPGTRLTVT.

This sequence joins TRBV9 and TRBJ1-2; 7 nucleotides match TRBD1. The CDR3 spans 16 residues. V shed 2 bases, J shed 2 bases, and the junction held 9 bases outside the gene matches. Germline CDR1 SGDLS, CDR2 YYNGEE. Here the CDR3 reads CASSVPIGQANYGYTF. The CDR3 DNA sequence: TGTGCCAGCAGCGTCCCGATTGGACAGGCGAACTATGGCTACACCTTC.

This chain connects TRBV4-2 to TRBJ1-2; the match to TRBD1 covers 9 bases. The CDR3 is made up of 16 amino acids. After removal of 4 bases from V and 4 bases from J, the junction contained 10 bases not matched to a gene. The germline gives CDR1 LGHNA, CDR2 YNFKEQ. The DNA of the CDR3 is TGTGCCAGCAGCCCCCAGGGACAGGGTTCTGGCTATGGCTACACCTTC. Its translation is CASSPQGQGSGYGYTF.

This rearrangement joins TRBV5-8 to TRBJ2-5; TRBD1 agrees at 10 bases. This CDR3 is 15 amino acids long. V was pared by 7 bases and J by 4 bases, with 10 bases of the junction left unmatched. The germline CDR1 and CDR2 sequences are SGHTS and YDEGEE. The CDR3 loop reads CASAPRQGAGETQYF. As DNA, the CDR3 is TGTGCCAGCGCCCCTCGACAGGGGGCCGGAGAGACCCAGTACTTC.

V usage is TRBV23-1 and J usage is TRBJ2-6, with TRBD2 as a possible D gene (5 bases). TRBV23-1 is recorded as an ORF, its role being uncertain. This CDR3 comprises 16 residues. Trimming left V 2 bases short and J 1 base short, with 9 bases between. CDR3 sequence reads: CASSQTRESGANVLTF. The CDR3 coding sequence is TGCGCCAGCAGTCAAACTCGGGAATCTGGGGCCAACGTCCTGACTTTC.

The genes are TRBV19 and TRBJ2-7; the D gene is possibly TRBD2 (5 bases). Trimming removed 6 bases at V and 4 bases at J, with 10 bases between. Germline CDR1 LNHDA, CDR2 SQIVND (reference sequence). The CDR3 sequence is 12 residues long. This chain's CDR3 is CASSQTGYEQYF. The CDR3 nucleotides are TGTGCCAGTAGCCAGACGGGGTACGAGCAGTACTTC.

In its sample, this clone was seen once. The genes are TRBV9 and TRBJ1-4, with TRBD1 matching 7 bases. The CDR3 contains 15 residues. From germline, CDR1 is SGDLS and CDR2 YYNGEE. With V trimmed by 3 bases and J by 2 bases, 4 bases remained unmatched. The CDR3 loop reads CASSETGSTNEKLFF. For the CDR3, the DNA is TGTGCCAGCAGCGAGACAGGGTCTACTAATGAAAAACTGTTTTTT.

In this sample, this clone turned up a few times. J is TRBJ1-5 and V is TRBV15; TRBD1 might be the D (6 bases). Trimming left V 3 bases short and J 2 bases short, with 17 bases between. Germline V gene data show CDR1 as LNHNV and CDR2 as YYDKDF (reference sequence). The CDR3 contains 17 residues. DNA for the CDR3: TGTGCCACCAGCAGGATTCTAGGGGGTGGTGGCAATCAGCCCCAGCATTTT. Translation gives CATSRILGGGGNQPQHF.

V and J are TRBV4-3 and TRBJ1-1, with 9 bases aligning to TRBD1. The CDR3 is 17 amino acids. J was trimmed by 5 bases and V by 0 bases; bases with no gene match: 10. CDR1 and CDR2 (germline): LGHNA, YSLEER. The CDR3 sequence is CASSQDTQTGGGTEAFF. CDR3 nucleotide sequence: TGCGCCAGCAGCCAAGATACGCAGACAGGGGGAGGGACTGAAGCTTTCTTT.

Only a few counts were recorded for this clone. CDR3 in amino acids: CASSLMTGSGPGNQPQHF. The DNA for the CDR3 is TGCGCCAGCAGCCTTATGACAGGGTCGGGCCCAGGGAATCAGCCCCAGCATTTT. This sequence joins TRBV5-1 and TRBJ1-5, with 7 bases identical to TRBD1. Per germline, CDR1 SGHRS and CDR2 YFSETQ. This CDR3 has 18 amino acids. The V gene end was trimmed by 4 bases and the J gene end by 4 bases; junction bases not matched to a gene: 17.

Concerning this clone itself: Mismatch with germline at one junction end may stem from a read error. The chain combines TRBV2 with TRBJ2-7, with 9 bases matching TRBD1. Per germline, CDR1 SNHLY and CDR2 FYNNEI. This CDR3 has 13 residues. This CDR3 is CASSEEQGASQLF. For the CDR3, the DNA is TGTGCCAGCAGTGAAGAACAGGGGGCTTCCCAGCTATTC.